A selection of T cell receptor beta chains follows, all from one sample in a study of cytomegalovirus exposure and HLA in healthy donors. Here immunoSEQ multiplex PCR was the method, and the copy in TCRdb shows in-frame clones only, minus some. This table holds approximately 180,000 clones, 77% found once. The sequencing input was PBMCs. The receptors were gathered from a woman under 40 in good health and CMV-seropositive. The CDR3 runs from the conserved cysteine through the conserved F or W. The order of the fields is J gene, D gene, clone size, V gene, CDR3 protein, CDR3 DNA. D genes are given only for firm matches. Not every row has a clone size; where given, it reads once, few, many or a size class.

>TRBJ2-1|TRBD2|-|TRBV7-8
CASSFAGLAGVHEQFF
TGTGCCAGCAGCTTCGCTGGACTAGCGGGAGTTCATGAGCAGTTCTTC
>TRBJ2-3|TRBD2|-|TRBV12-5
CASGLVRYIGTSAPTDTQYF
TGTGCTAGTGGTTTGGTACGGTACATTGGGACTAGCGCCCCCACAGATACGCAGTATTTT
>TRBJ2-1|TRBD2|-|TRBV6-7
CASSKELGLAENCSYNEQFF
TGTGCCAGCAGCAAAGAATTGGGACTAGCGGAAAATTGCTCCTACAATGAGCAGTTCTTC
>TRBJ2-2|-|-|TRBV27
CASSPTILYSHTGELFF
TGTGCCAGCAGCCCAACCATATTGTACAGCCACACCGGGGAGCTGTTTTTT
>TRBJ1-1|-|-|TRBV10-3
CAIREQGGEAFF
TGTGCCATCAGGGAGCAGGGTGGTGAAGCTTTCTTT
>TRBJ2-7|-|once|TRBV5-1
CASSVPQGYEQYF
TGCGCCAGCAGCGTACCTCAGGGTTACGAGCAGTACTTC
>TRBJ1-5|-|-|TRBV9
CASSSSGGNQPQHF
TGTGCCAGCAGCTCAAGCGGCGGCAATCAGCCCCAGCATTTT
>TRBJ2-3|TRBD1|-|TRBV2
CASSEAQVTGKDTQYF
TGTGCCAGCAGTGAAGCGCAGGTGACAGGGAAGGATACGCAGTATTTT
>TRBJ1-1|-|-|TRBV11-2
CASSLQGRAEAFF
TGTGCCAGCAGCTTACAGGGAAGGGCTGAAGCTTTCTTT
>TRBJ2-7|-|-|TRBV28
CASSGQVYEQYF
TGTGCCAGCAGTGGGCAGGTCTACGAGCAGTACTTC
>TRBJ2-7|-|-|TRBV19
CASSTGGYEQYF
TGTGCCAGTAGTACCGGAGGCTACGAGCAGTACTTC
>TRBJ2-1|TRBD1|-|TRBV7-9
CASSQFTGQGAYNEQFF
TGTGCCAGCAGCCAATTTACGGGACAGGGGGCCTACAATGAGCAGTTCTTC
>TRBJ1-2|-|-|TRBV7-9
CASSLSRDYYGYTF
TGTGCCAGCAGCTTATCCAGGGACTACTATGGCTACACCTTC
>TRBJ2-7|TRBD2|-|TRBV11-2
CASSLGWTGGEQYF
TGTGCCAGCAGCTTAGGCTGGACGGGAGGAGAGCAGTACTTC
>TRBJ1-4|TRBD1|-|TRBV5-5
CASSLSGQGNEKLFF
TGTGCCAGCAGCTTGTCGGGACAGGGTAATGAAAAACTGTTTTTT
>TRBJ2-7|TRBD2|-|TRBV28
CASSFLAGLTYEQYF
TGTGCCAGCAGTTTTTTAGCGGGATTAACCTACGAGCAGTACTTC
>TRBJ2-3|-|-|TRBV19
CASSLDVGAQYF
TGTGCCAGTAGTCTAGACGTTGGAGCGCAGTATTTT
>TRBJ1-1|TRBD1|-|TRBV20-1
CSEGQGLTAFF
TGCAGTGAGGGACAGGGCCTCACGGCTTTCTTT
>TRBJ2-2|TRBD2|-|TRBV5-1
CASSSLTSGTNTGELFF
TGCGCCAGCAGCTCCCTGACTAGCGGGACGAACACCGGGGAGCTGTTTTTT
>TRBJ2-2|-|few|TRBV5-1
CASKDSGNTGELFF
TGCGCCAGCAAGGATAGCGGGAACACCGGGGAGCTGTTTTTT
>TRBJ2-7|-|-|TRBV15
CATSRVQGYEQYF
TGTGCCACCAGCAGAGTACAGGGCTACGAGCAGTACTTC
>TRBJ2-7|TRBD1|-|TRBV27
CASSVTGPYGSEQYF
TGTGCCAGCAGTGTGACAGGGCCTTATGGGAGCGAGCAGTACTTC
>TRBJ2-7|-|once|TRBV2
CASSRGLTYEQYF
TGTGCCAGCAGTAGGGGACTGACCTACGAGCAGTACTTC
>TRBJ2-1|-|-|TRBV5-1
CASSLEREGDEQFF
TGCGCCAGCAGCTTGGAGCGCGAGGGAGATGAGCAGTTCTTC
>TRBJ1-2|-|-|TRBV14
CASSQRSYGYTF
TGTGCCAGCAGCCAAAGGAGCTATGGCTACACCTTC
>TRBJ1-1|-|-|TRBV4-1
CASSHIRAGNTEAFF
TGCGCCAGCAGCCACATCAGGGCTGGCAACACTGAAGCTTTCTTT
>TRBJ2-1|TRBD2|-|TRBV28
CASSPGLAGERSYNEQFF
TGTGCCAGCAGCCCTGGACTAGCGGGAGAGCGGTCCTACAATGAGCAGTTCTTC
>TRBJ2-1|TRBD2|few|TRBV6-1
CASKLAGVNEQFF
TGTGCCAGCAAACTAGCGGGCGTTAATGAGCAGTTCTTC
>TRBJ2-7|-|-|TRBV4-1
CASSQDGERLAPQYEQYF
TGCGCCAGCAGCCAAGATGGAGAGCGCCTAGCGCCGCAATACGAGCAGTACTTC
>TRBJ2-2|TRBD2|-|TRBV28
CASSTLAGIGELFF
TGTGCCAGCAGTACACTAGCGGGAATCGGGGAGCTGTTTTTT
>TRBJ2-5|-|-|TRBV7-9
CASSLVGVQETQYF
TGTGCCAGCAGCTTAGTCGGGGTCCAAGAGACCCAGTACTTC
>TRBJ2-1|TRBD2|once|TRBV27
CASSFTSGSLNEQFF
TGTGCCAGCAGTTTTACTAGCGGGAGTTTGAATGAGCAGTTCTTC
>TRBJ2-5|-|once|TRBV5-4
CAIGDIQETQYF
TGTGCCATCGGGGACATCCAAGAGACCCAGTACTTC
>TRBJ1-1|-|few|TRBV19
CASKNTLNTEAFF
TGTGCCAGTAAGAACACCTTGAACACTGAAGCTTTCTTT
>TRBJ1-5|TRBD1|-|TRBV19
CASSTTKNRGLSNQPQHF
TGTGCCAGTAGTACTACTAAAAACAGGGGCCTTAGCAATCAGCCCCAGCATTTT
>TRBJ1-4|TRBD1|-|TRBV7-2
CASSPTGINEKLFF
TGTGCCAGCAGCCCGACAGGGATAAATGAAAAACTGTTTTTT
>TRBJ2-2|TRBD2|-|TRBV28
CASSPPAGGGTGELFF
TGTGCCAGCAGTCCTCCGGCGGGAGGGGGCACCGGGGAGCTGTTTTTT
>TRBJ1-2|-|-|TRBV4-2
CASSPERQGIAYGYTF
TGTGCCAGCAGCCCCGAGAGGCAGGGGATTGCCTATGGCTACACCTTC
>TRBJ1-2|-|-|TRBV25-1
CASGGASRGSYGYTF
TGTGCCAGCGGGGGGGCTTCTCGAGGCTCCTATGGCTACACCTTC
>TRBJ1-3|TRBD1|-|TRBV6-1
CASSPTGRDGNTIYF
TGTGCCAGCAGCCCGACAGGGAGAGATGGAAACACCATATATTTT
>TRBJ2-3|-|-|TRBV4-2
CASSQEWRGRTDTQYF
TGTGCCAGCAGCCAAGAGTGGAGGGGACGCACAGATACGCAGTATTTT
>TRBJ2-7|TRBD2|once|TRBV7-8
CASSLEARGAGGTYEQYF
TGTGCCAGCAGCTTAGAGGCCCGGGGAGCGGGAGGAACCTACGAGCAGTACTTC
>TRBJ2-1|-|-|TRBV2
CASRVIRGGDEQFF
TGTGCCAGCCGTGTCATCCGTGGCGGCGATGAGCAGTTCTTC
>TRBJ1-1|-|-|TRBV4-2
CASSQGQRNTEAFF
TGTGCCAGCAGCCAAGGACAGAGGAACACTGAAGCTTTCTTT
>TRBJ2-3|TRBD2|few|TRBV5-8
CASSIAGVKNTQYF
TGTGCCAGCAGCATAGCGGGAGTTAAGAATACGCAGTATTTT